This T cell receptor (beta chain) came from a study of blood T cell repertoires in COVID-19. CDR1 is SNHLY, CDR2 FYNNEI, per germline. Trimming took 6 bases from V and 3 from J, leaving 14 bases between them. The CDR3 length is 14 residues. The assay was immunoSEQ multiplex PCR, and TCRdb's table has in-frame clones only and misses some. The sample shows around 86,000 clones, 85% of them seen only once. The source material was peripheral blood. The sequence was collected from a man older than 75 with acute or convalescent COVID-19. The chain carries TRBV2 and TRBJ1-2, with a weak D call TRBD1 (6 bases). The CDR3 DNA reads as TGTGCCAGCAGCCGACAGGAATCCCACTATGGCTACACCTTC. Translated, it gives CASSRQESHYGYTF.